The clone carrying this TCR beta chain was seen once. These data belong to a study of shared clonotypes between healthy human individuals. Every donor was a Caucasian adult from Nashville, Tennessee. The repertoire was sequenced with immunoSEQ multiplex PCR; TCRdb's copy has only in-frame clones and lacks some. The repertoire has some 1.5 million clones, approximately 96% of them found once; the top ten carry roughly 1.1%. From germline, CDR1 is SGHRS and CDR2 YFSETQ. Unmatched junction bases numbered 6, after V lost 4 bases and J lost 5 bases. The CDR3 runs to 15 residues. This sequence joins TRBV5-1 and TRBJ1-4, with 9 bases fitting TRBD1. The sequencing input was naive CD4+ T cells sorted from blood. Subset noted: CD45RA+ positively selected. This sequence originates from a man aged 25 to 40 in good health. The CDR3 DNA sequence: TGCGCCAGCAGCGCACAGGGGGCAGTAAATGAAAAACTGTTTTTT. This encodes CASSAQGAVNEKLFF.